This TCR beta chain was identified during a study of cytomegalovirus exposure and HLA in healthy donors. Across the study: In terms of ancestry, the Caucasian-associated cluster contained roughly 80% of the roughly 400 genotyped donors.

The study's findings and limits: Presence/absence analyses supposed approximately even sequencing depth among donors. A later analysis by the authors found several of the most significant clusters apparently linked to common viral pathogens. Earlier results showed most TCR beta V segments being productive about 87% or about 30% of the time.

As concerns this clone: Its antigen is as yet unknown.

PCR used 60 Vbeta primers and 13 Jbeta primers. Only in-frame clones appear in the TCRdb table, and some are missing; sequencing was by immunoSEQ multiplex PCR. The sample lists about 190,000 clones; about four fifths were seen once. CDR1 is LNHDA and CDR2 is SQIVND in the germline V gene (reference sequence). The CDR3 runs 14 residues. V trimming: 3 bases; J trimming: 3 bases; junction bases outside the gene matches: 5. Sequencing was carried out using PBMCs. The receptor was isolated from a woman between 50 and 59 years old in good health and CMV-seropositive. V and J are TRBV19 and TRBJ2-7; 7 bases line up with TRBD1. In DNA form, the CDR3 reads TGTGCCAGTAGTATCGGGACAGTCAACTACGAGCAGTACTTC. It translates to CASSIGTVNYEQYF. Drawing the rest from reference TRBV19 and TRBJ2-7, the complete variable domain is DGGITQSPKYLFRKEGQNVTLSCEQNLNHDAMYWYRQDPGQGLRLIYYSQIVNDFQKGDIAEGYSVSREKKESFPLTVTSAQKNPTAFYLCASSIGTVNYEQYFGPGTRLTVT.